This T cell receptor (beta chain) was sequenced for a study of blood T cell repertoires in COVID-19. The protocol was immunoSEQ multiplex PCR, while the TCRdb copy is restricted to in-frame clones and leaves out a portion. Of some 130,000 clones in the sample, around four fifths were seen once. The germline gives CDR1 SQVTM, CDR2 ANQGSEA. Unmatched junction bases numbered 2, after V lost 5 bases and J lost 3 bases. The CDR3 is made up of 13 amino acids. The chain joins TRBV29-1 to TRBJ2-7; 12 nucleotides match TRBD2. This TCR derives from a man aged 55 to 70 who had recovered from COVID-19. Sequenced: peripheral blood. DNA for the CDR3: TGCAGCGTTTTGACTAGCGGGGGCTACGAGCAGTACTTC. It encodes CSVLTSGGYEQYF.